Listed here is a single TCR beta chain. Its antigen is currently unknown. Germline lookup yields CDR1 SNHLY and CDR2 FYNNEI. The V and J ends lost 7 bases and 7 bases, in that order; junction bases with no gene match: 10. The CDR3 covers 15 residues. A single heparinised draw of approximately 100 mL on average was taken per donor. This sample was included in a study of beta chain features in type 1 diabetes. Study-level points and caveats: Possible PCR preference for shorter templates applied equally to patients and controls. In every one of the four CD4+ subsets, TCRB CDR3s were moderately but significantly shorter in Type 1 diabetes patients. Type 1 diabetes patients had fewer VDJ junction insertions and more deletions.

Expressed TCRB transcripts were sequenced after all isolated RNA was converted to cDNA. TCRdb keeps only in-frame clones here, not all; method: immunoSEQ multiplex PCR. Of some 410,000 clones listed, about 15% are singletons. The sequence was collected from a man younger than 45 in good health. The material sequenced was naive CD4+ T cells from blood. V is TRBV2 and J is TRBJ1-6; 7 nucleotides agree with TRBD1. The DNA of the CDR3 is TGTGCCAGCACTTCGACAGGGTCTGGGAATTCACCCCTCCACTTT. This translates into CASTSTGSGNSPLHF.